This passage covers 14 T cell receptor beta chains from one sample sequenced in a study of blood T cell repertoires in COVID-19. The method was immunoSEQ multiplex PCR; TCRdb's version includes in-frame clones alone and lacks a portion of them. The repertoire holds roughly 90,000 clones, with about 82% as singletons. Sample: peripheral blood. The origin of the receptors is a human donor in a cohort sampled during active COVID-19.

This chain uses TRBV30 with TRBJ2-7; D is unclear. Germline CDR1 is GTSNPN and CDR2 is SVGIG (reference sequence). The CDR3 runs 13 residues. Trimming took 5 bases from V and 3 from J, leaving 14 bases between them. The CDR3 coding sequence is TGTGCCTGGTCCGTGGCCCCAGGCTACGAGCAGTACTTC. This translates into CAWSVAPGYEQYF.

The chain carries TRBV6-5 and TRBJ2-2; the match to TRBD2 covers 8 bases. With V trimmed by 5 bases and J by 4 bases, 3 bases remained unmatched. The CDR3 is 14 residues long. From germline, CDR1 is MNHEY and CDR2 SVGAGI. The CDR3 DNA reads as TGTGCCAGCAGTCGGCTAGCGGGCACCGGGGAGCTGTTTTTT. Encoded protein: CASSRLAGTGELFF.

V gene TRBV18 combines with J gene TRBJ2-1; D is ambiguous. Trimming removed 6 bases at V and 10 bases at J, with 16 bases between. Germline V gene data show CDR1 as KGHSH and CDR2 as LQKENI. CDR3 length equals 13 residues. For the CDR3, the DNA is TGTGCCAGCTCTCCCCCTCTCTCGGAGGAGCAGTTCTTC. Protein: CASSPPLSEEQFF.

This chain links TRBV7-9 with TRBJ1-5; no reliable D call. This CDR3 comprises 16 residues. Trimming stripped 1 base from V and 0 bases from J, with 10 bases between. Per the germline V gene, CDR1 is SEHNR and CDR2 is FQNEAQ (reference sequence). CDR3 coding DNA: TGTGCCAGCAGCTTAGACAGTGGATATAGCAATCAGCCCCAGCATTTT. Translation: CASSLDSGYSNQPQHF.

The chain is built from TRBV29-1 and TRBJ2-1; TRBD1 matches at 7 bases. V shed 4 bases, J shed 5 bases, and the junction held 5 bases outside the gene matches. The germline V gene has CDR1 SQVTM and CDR2 ANQGSEA. The CDR3 is 13 residues long. This chain's CDR3 is CSVGTGAHNEQFF. In DNA form, the CDR3 reads TGCAGCGTTGGTACAGGGGCGCACAATGAGCAGTTCTTC.

DNA for the CDR3: TGTGCCAGCAGCCCCGGGAGGGGGCATGAAAAACTGTTTTTT. Protein: CASSPGRGHEKLFF. This chain connects TRBV7-2 to TRBJ1-4, with 7 bases matching TRBD1. Trimming at V came to 5 bases and at J to 6 bases, leaving 6 bases not matched to a gene. CDR1 is SGHTA, CDR2 FQGNSA, per germline. The CDR3 has 14 amino acids.

The chain uses TRBV29-1 and TRBJ2-3, with D unclear. V dropped 4 bases and J dropped 0 bases, with 11 bases sitting between them. This CDR3 has 14 amino acids. Per the germline V gene, CDR1 is SQVTM and CDR2 is ANQGSEA. The DNA of the CDR3 is TGCAGCGTTGCAACAATATCTAGCACAGATACGCAGTATTTT. Protein: CSVATISSTDTQYF.

The gene calls are TRBV28 and TRBJ2-1, with D perhaps TRBD2 (6 bases). Germline loops: CDR1 MDHEN, CDR2 SYDVKM. CDR3 length: 17 amino acids. The V and J ends lost 6 bases and 2 bases respectively, with 20 bases between them. The CDR3 DNA follows: TGTGCCAGCAGCCGTACCTCGGGTAGCGGAGCCTACAATGAGCAGTTCTTC. Translation: CASSRTSGSGAYNEQFF.

The genes are TRBV19 and TRBJ2-1; D uncertain. The CDR3 contains 14 residues. Germline values: CDR1 LNHDA, CDR2 SQIVND (reference sequence). Deletions cut 3 bases from V and 2 bases from J, with 8 bases between. The chain's CDR3 is CASSMVTTYNEQFF. CDR3 sequence (DNA): TGTGCCAGTAGTATGGTCACAACCTACAATGAGCAGTTCTTC.

CDR3 DNA: TGCAGTGCTAGTCCTGAACTAGGGGATACGCAGTATTTT. It yields the protein CSASPELGDTQYF. The chain joins TRBV20-1 to TRBJ2-3, with D tentatively TRBD2 (5 bases). Trimming shortened V by 3 bases and J by 6 bases, and 13 bases separated the two germline ends. Per germline, CDR1 DFQATT and CDR2 SNEGSKA (reference sequence). The CDR3 covers 13 residues.

Details on this clone: The junction does not match germline at one end; this may be a read error. The chain couples TRBV25-1 to TRBJ1-2; 9 bases line up with TRBD1. CDR1 is MGHDK and CDR2 is SYGVNS in the germline V gene. The CDR3 spans 12 residues. CDR3 in amino acids: CVSIGQGNGYTF. The CDR3 coding sequence is TGTGTCAGCATCGGACAGGGGAATGGCTACACCTTC.

The J gene is TRBJ1-4, the V gene TRBV13, with TRBD1 as a possible D gene (5 bases). Germline loops: CDR1 PRHDT, CDR2 FYEKMQ (reference sequence). Trimming cost V 2 bases and J 10 bases, with 8 bases left between them. CDR3 size: 12 residues. The CDR3 spells CASSLRGVKLFF. The CDR3 DNA reads TGTGCCAGCAGCTTACGGGGGGTAAAACTGTTTTTT.

The V gene is TRBV5-1, the J gene TRBJ1-3; 8 nucleotides align to TRBD1. V was clipped by 4 bases and J by 6 bases; unmatched bases: 6. The CDR3 contains 14 residues. Germline loops: CDR1 SGHRS, CDR2 YFSETQ. Here the CDR3 DNA reads TGCGCCAGCAGCCCCGGACAGGGCCAAAACACCATATATTTT. This sequence encodes CASSPGQGQNTIYF.

This chain links TRBV7-9 with TRBJ1-5; D is ambiguous. In germline, CDR1 is SEHNR, CDR2 FQNEAQ (reference sequence). This CDR3 contains 13 residues. V was trimmed by 2 bases and J by 1 base, leaving 3 bases between them. The CDR3 loop is CASSLLSNQPQHF. The CDR3 DNA sequence: TGTGCCAGCAGCTTACTGAGCAATCAGCCCCAGCATTTT.